This T cell receptor (beta chain) originates from a study of technical replicates of blood from a few donors. V gave up 1 base and J gave up 3 bases; unmatched junction bases: 0. This CDR3 region has 14 residues. CDR1 and CDR2 from the germline V gene are SNHLY and FYNNEI. The protocol was immunoSEQ multiplex PCR, while the TCRdb copy is restricted to in-frame clones and leaves out a portion. Of 84,000 or so clones in the sample, roughly 93% were seen once. This chain joins TRBV2 and TRBJ2-7; 10 bases match TRBD2. This TCR was sampled from a human donor in good health. The material sequenced was T cells isolated from PBMCs. The CDR3 DNA reads as TGTGCCAGCAGTGAAGGGACTAGCGGCTACGAGCAGTACTTC. This sequence encodes CASSEGTSGYEQYF.